These 3 T cell receptor beta chains share one sample of origin, sequenced in a study of pediatric ulcerative colitis. The method was immunoSEQ multiplex PCR; TCRdb's version includes in-frame clones alone and lacks a portion of them. The sample shows around 65,000 clones, 77% of them seen only once. Source material: blood. The receptors were gathered from a boy younger than 18 with moderate ulcerative colitis.

This clone was seen a single time. The CDR3 region has the DNA TGTGCCAGCAGCTATTCGACAGGGTATGGCTACACCTTC. Translating it yields CASSYSTGYGYTF. J is TRBJ1-2 and V is TRBV7-3, with TRBD1 matching 7 bases. Trimming at V came to 4 bases and at J to 5 bases, leaving 4 bases not matched to a gene. The germline V gene has CDR1 SGHTA and CDR2 FQGTGA. The CDR3 runs to 13 residues.

V is TRBV7-6 and J is TRBJ2-1, with D possibly called TRBD1 or TRBD2 (5 bases each). This CDR3 is 18 amino acids long. Trimming took off 5 bases at V and 1 base at J, with 21 bases between the two ends. CDR1 and CDR2 from the germline V gene are SGHVS and FNYEAQ. Here the CDR3 reads CASSRPIVGDGSYNEQFF. The CDR3 region has the DNA TGTGCCAGCAGCCGTCCAATAGTGGGGGACGGGTCCTACAATGAGCAGTTCTTC. The variable domain in full, with the rest retrieved from reference TRBV7-6 and TRBJ2-1, is GAGVSQSPRYKVTKRGQDVALRCDPISGHVSLYWYRQALGQGPEFLTYFNYEAQQDKSGLPNDRFSAERPEGSISTLTIQRTEQRDSAMYRCASSRPIVGDGSYNEQFFGPGTRLTVL.

The chain combines TRBV4-1 with TRBJ1-3; no clear D gene. CDR3 length equals 16 residues. The germline gives CDR1 MGHRA, CDR2 YSYEKL. The germline V and J ends were trimmed by 4 bases and 0 bases, with 13 bases remaining between them. CDR3 amino acids: CASSPGQALSGNTIYF. The DNA for the CDR3 is TGCGCCAGCAGCCCCGGGCAGGCCCTCTCTGGAAACACCATATATTTT.